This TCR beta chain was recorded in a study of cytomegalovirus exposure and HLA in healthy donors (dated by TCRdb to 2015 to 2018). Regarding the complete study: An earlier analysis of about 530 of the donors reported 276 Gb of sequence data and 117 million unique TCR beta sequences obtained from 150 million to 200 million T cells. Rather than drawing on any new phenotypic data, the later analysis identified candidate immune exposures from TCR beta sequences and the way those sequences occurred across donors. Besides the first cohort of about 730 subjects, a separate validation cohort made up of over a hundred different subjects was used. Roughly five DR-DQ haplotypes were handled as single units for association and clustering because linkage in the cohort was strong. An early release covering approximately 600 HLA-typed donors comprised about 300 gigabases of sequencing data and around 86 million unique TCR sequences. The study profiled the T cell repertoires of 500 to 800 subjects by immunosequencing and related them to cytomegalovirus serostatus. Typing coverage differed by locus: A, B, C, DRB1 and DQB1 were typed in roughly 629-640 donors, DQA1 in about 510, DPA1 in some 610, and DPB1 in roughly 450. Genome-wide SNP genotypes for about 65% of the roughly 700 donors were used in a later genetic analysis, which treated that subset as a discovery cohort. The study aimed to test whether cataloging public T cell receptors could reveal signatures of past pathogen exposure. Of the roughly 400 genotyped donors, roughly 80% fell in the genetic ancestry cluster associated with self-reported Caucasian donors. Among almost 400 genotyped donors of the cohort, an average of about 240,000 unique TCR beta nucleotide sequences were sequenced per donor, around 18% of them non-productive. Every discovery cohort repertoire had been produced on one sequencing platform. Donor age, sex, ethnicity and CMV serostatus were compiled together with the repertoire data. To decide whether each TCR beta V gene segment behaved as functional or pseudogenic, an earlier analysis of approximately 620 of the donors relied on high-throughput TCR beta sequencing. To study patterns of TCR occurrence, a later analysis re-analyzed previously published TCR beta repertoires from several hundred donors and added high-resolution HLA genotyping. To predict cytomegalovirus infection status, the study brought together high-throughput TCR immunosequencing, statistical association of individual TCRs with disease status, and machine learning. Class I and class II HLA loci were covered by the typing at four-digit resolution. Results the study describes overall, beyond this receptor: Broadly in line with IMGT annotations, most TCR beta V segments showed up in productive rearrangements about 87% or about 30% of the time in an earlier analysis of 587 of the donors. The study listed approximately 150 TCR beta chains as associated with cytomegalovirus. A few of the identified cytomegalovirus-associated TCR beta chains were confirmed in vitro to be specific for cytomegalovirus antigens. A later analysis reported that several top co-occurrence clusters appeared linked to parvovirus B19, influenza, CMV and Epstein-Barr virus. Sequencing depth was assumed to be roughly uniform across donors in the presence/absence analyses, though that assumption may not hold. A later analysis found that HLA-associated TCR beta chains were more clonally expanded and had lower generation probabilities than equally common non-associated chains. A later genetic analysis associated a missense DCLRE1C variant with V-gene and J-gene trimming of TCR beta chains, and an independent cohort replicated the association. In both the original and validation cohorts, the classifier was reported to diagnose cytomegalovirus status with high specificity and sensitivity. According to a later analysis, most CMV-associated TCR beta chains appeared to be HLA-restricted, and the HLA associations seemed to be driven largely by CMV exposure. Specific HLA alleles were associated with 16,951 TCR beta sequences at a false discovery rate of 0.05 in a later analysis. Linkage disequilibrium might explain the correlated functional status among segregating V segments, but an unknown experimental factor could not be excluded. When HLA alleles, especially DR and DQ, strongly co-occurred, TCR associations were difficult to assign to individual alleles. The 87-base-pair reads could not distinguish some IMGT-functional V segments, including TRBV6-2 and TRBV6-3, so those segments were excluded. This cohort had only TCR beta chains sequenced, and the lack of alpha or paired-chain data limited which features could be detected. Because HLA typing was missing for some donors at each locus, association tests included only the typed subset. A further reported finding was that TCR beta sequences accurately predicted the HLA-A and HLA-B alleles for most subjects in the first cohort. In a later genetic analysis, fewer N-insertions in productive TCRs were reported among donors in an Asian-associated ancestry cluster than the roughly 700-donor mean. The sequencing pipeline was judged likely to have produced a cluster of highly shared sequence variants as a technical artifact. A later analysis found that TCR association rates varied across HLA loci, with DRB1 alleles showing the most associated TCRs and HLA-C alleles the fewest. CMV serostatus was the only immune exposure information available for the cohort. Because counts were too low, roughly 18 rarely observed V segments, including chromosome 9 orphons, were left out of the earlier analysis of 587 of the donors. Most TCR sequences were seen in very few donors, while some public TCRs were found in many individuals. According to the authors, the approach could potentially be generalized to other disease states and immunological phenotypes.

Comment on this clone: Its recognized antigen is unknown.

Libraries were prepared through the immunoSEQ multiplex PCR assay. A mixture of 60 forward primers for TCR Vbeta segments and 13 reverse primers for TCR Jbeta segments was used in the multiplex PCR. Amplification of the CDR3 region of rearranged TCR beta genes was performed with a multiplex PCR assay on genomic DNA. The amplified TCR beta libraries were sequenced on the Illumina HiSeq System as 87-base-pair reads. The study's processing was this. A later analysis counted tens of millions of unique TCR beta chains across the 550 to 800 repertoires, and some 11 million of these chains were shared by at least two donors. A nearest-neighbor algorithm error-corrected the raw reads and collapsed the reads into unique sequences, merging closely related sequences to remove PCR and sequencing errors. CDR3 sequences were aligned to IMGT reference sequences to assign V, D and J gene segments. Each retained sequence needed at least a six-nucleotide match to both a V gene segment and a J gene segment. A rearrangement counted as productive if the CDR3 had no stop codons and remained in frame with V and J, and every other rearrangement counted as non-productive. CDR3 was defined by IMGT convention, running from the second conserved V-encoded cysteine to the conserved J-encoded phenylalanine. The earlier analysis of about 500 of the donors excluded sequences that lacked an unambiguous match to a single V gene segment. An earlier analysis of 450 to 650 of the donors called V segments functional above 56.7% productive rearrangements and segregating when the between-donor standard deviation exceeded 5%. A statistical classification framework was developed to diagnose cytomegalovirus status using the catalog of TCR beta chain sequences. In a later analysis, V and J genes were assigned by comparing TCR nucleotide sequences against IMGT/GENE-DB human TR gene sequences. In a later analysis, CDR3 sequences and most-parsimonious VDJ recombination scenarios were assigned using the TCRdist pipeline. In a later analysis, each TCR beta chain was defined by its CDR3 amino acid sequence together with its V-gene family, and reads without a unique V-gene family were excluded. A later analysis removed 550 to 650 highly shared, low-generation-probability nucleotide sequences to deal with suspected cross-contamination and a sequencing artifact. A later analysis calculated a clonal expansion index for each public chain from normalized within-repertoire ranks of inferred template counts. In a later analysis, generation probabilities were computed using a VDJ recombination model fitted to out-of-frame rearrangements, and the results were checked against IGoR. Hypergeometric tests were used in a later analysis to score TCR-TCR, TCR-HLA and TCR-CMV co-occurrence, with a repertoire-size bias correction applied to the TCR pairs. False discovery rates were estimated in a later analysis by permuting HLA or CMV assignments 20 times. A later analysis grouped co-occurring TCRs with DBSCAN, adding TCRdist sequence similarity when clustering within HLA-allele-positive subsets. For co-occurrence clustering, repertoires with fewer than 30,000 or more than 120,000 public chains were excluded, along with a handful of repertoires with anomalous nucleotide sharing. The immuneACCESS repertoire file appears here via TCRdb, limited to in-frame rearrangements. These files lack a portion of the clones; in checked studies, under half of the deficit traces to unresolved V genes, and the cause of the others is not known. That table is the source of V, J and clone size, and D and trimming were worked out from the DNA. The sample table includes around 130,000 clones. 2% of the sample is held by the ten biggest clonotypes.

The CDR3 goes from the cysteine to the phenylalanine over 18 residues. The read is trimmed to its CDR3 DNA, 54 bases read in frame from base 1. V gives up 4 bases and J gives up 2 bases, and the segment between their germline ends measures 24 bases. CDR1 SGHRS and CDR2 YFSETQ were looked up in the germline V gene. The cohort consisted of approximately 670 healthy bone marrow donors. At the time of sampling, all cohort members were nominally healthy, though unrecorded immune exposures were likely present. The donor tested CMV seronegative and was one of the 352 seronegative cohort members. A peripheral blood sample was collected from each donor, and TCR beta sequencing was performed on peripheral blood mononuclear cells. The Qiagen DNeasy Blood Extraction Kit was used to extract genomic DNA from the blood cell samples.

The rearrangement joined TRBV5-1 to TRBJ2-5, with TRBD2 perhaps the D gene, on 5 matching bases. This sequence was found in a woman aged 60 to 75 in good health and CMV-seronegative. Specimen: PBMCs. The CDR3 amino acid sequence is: CASSPVGVDVPSQETQYF. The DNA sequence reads TGCGCCAGCAGCCCGGTCGGGGTTGATGTGCCTTCTCAAGAGACCCAGTACTTC.